The present T cell receptor beta chain was sequenced within a study of blood T cell repertoires in COVID-19. About the research overall: Spain, Italy and the United States supplied samples that represented acute and convalescent COVID-19. Nucleic acid was either cDNA or gDNA, and it came from T cells, B-cell-depleted T cells, or PBMCs.

Assay: immunoSEQ multiplex PCR; the TCRdb copy retains only in-frame clones and omits some. The table lists 88,000 or so clones, more than 75% of them singletons. V dropped 2 bases and J dropped 2 bases, with 9 bases sitting between them. Germline CDR1 is LNHDA and CDR2 is SQIVND (reference sequence). The CDR3 totals 14 residues. The source material was peripheral blood. The chain combines TRBV19 with TRBJ1-1; no firm D call. The TCR was taken from a human donor in a cohort sampled during active COVID-19. CDR3 in DNA: TGTGCCAGTAGTATATCCCTCCTTAACACTGAAGCTTTCTTT. Protein: CASSISLLNTEAFF.